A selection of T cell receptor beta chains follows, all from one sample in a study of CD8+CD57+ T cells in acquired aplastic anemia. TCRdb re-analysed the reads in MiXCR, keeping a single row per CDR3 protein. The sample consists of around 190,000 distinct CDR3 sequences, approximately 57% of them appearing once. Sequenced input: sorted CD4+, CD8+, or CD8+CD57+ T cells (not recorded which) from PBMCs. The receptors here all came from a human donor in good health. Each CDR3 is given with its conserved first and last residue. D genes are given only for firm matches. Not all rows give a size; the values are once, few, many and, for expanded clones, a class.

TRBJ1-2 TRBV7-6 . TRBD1 CASSLEQTGGAAGYTF TGTGCCAGCAGCTTAGAGCAAACAGGGGGGGCAGCTGGCTACACCTTC
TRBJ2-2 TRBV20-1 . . CSAQGPHLKNTGELFF TGCAGTGCTCAGGGACCCCACTTGAAGAACACCGGGGAGCTGTTTTTT
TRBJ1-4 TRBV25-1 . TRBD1 CASREHRGGEKLFF TGTGCCAGCCGGGAGCACAGGGGAGGTGAAAAACTGTTTTTT
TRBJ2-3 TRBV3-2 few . CASSHFRRAEGTDTQYF TGTGCCAGCAGCCACTTTCGGCGGGCTGAGGGCACAGATACGCAGTATTTT
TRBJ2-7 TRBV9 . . CASSEGGGPSSYEQYF TGTGCCAGCAGCGAGGGGGGCGGGCCCAGCTCCTACGAGCAGTACTTC
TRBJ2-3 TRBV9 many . CASSGSSSTDTQYF TGTGCCAGCAGCGGGTCCTCTAGCACAGATACGCAGTATTTT
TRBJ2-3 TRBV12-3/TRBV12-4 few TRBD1 CASNVRGQWKVGTDTQYF TGTGCCAGCAACGTAAGGGGACAGTGGAAGGTTGGGACAGATACGCAGTATTTT
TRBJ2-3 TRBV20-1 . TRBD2 CSAPGTSGYNEQYF TGCAGTGCTCCCGGGACTAGCGGATACAATGAGCAGTATTTT
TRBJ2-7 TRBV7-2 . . CASSEPGHYYEQYF TGTGCCAGCAGCGAACCGGGACATTATTACGAGCAGTACTTC
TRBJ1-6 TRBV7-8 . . CASSLAGAPLHF TGTGCCAGCAGCTTAGCGGGGGCACCCCTCCACTTT
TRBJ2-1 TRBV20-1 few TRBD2 CSVGTSGGDEQFF TGCAGCGTTGGGACTAGCGGGGGTGATGAGCAGTTCTTC
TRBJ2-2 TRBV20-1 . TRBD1 CSAWDRGSTGELFF TGCAGTGCTTGGGACAGGGGAAGCACCGGGGAGCTGTTTTTT
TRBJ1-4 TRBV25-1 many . CASSESTGPHEKLFF TGTGCCAGCAGTGAGTCCACGGGACCTCATGAAAAACTGTTTTTT
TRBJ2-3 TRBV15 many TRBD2 CATSRPLAGDEADTQYF TGTGCCACCAGCAGGCCATTAGCGGGAGATGAGGCAGATACGCAGTATTTT
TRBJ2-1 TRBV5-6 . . CASSFGNSYNEQFF TGTGCCAGCAGCTTCGGGAACTCCTACAATGAGCAGTTCTTC
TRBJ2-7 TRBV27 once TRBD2 CASSLAPASGGYEQYF TGTGCCAGCAGCTTAGCTCCGGCTAGCGGGGGATACGAGCAGTACTTC
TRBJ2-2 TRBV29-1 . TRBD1 CSVSRTGTGELFF TGCAGCGTTTCGAGGACAGGGACCGGGGAGCTGTTTTTT
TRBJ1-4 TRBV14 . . CASSPTPATNEKLFF TGTGCCAGCAGCCCGACACCCGCAACTAATGAAAAACTGTTTTTT
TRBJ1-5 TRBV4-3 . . CASSQNFRVGGPLAGQPQHF TGCGCCAGCAGCCAAAACTTCAGGGTGGGGGGCCCCCTAGCAGGTCAGCCCCAGCATTTT
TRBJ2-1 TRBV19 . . CASTPVVGTYNEQFF TGTGCCAGTACTCCCGTAGTGGGGACCTACAATGAGCAGTTCTTC
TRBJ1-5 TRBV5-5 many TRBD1 CASSLTGGQGGQPQHF TGTGCCAGCAGCTTGACAGGGGGGCAAGGGGGTCAGCCCCAGCATTTT
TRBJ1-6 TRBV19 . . CTSSRANSPLHF TGTACCAGTAGTAGAGCTAATTCACCCCTCCACTTT
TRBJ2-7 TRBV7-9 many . CARADRRWNWGSYEQYF TGTGCCAGGGCGGACCGCCGTTGGAACTGGGGGTCCTACGAGCAGTACTTC
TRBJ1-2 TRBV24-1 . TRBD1 CATSDPDRVDGYTF TGTGCCACCAGTGATCCGGACAGGGTCGATGGCTACACCTTC
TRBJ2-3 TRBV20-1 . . CSASIEGRSTQYF TGCAGTGCTAGTATCGAGGGCCGCAGTACGCAGTATTTT
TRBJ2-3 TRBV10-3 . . CAIRPGLAIDTQYF TGTGCCATACGTCCGGGACTTGCCATAGATACGCAGTATTTT
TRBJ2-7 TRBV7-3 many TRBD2 CASSTESGASINEQYF TGTGCCAGCAGCACCGAGAGCGGGGCTAGTATCAACGAGCAGTACTTC
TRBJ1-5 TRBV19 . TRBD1 CASSPTGEEQPQHF TGTGCCAGTAGCCCGACAGGGGAAGAACAGCCCCAGCATTTT
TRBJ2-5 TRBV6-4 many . CASPWRGVLETQYF TGTGCCAGCCCCTGGAGGGGGGTCTTAGAGACCCAGTACTTC
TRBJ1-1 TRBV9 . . CASNPFKGQPF TGTGCCAGCAACCCCTTTAAGGGGCAGCCGTTT
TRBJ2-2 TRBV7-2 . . CASSLGGDMNTGELFF TGTGCCAGCAGCTTAGGGGGAGACATGAACACCGGGGAGCTGTTTTTT